The T cell receptor (beta chain) described here comes from a study of beta chain features in type 1 diabetes. Whole-study results and caveats: Type 1 diabetes patients showed a moderate but significant shortening of TCRB CDR3s in all four CD4+ subsets. At VDJ recombination sites, type 1 diabetes patients had fewer insertions and more deleted nucleotides. There was a possibility that cDNA sequencing over-represented cells with high TCR expression.

Once sorted, every population was more than 95% pure. CDR1 and CDR2 from the germline V gene are SQVTM and ANQGSEA. V was cut by 6 bases and J by 3 bases, with 14 bases left in between. This CDR3 comprises 13 residues. In regard to this clone: Its matching antigen is unknown.

The sequenced template was cDNA made from the entire isolated RNA. Reads from naive, central memory and regulatory T cell samples averaged roughly 3.6 million. Data came from immunoSEQ multiplex PCR; TCRdb stores just in-frame clones and leaves some out. The sample has 150,000 to 200,000 clones; roughly 59% are singletons. The chain is built from TRBV29-1 and TRBJ1-2; no clear D. The source of this sequence is a man aged 25 to 45 with type 1 diabetes. The source material was naive CD4+ T cells from blood. The CDR3 loop is CSVPGRDHYGYTF. In DNA, the CDR3 is TGCAGCGTCCCGGGGAGGGATCACTATGGCTACACCTTC.